This record concerns one TCR beta chain sequence. Its antigen remains unknown. The data were produced by immunoSEQ multiplex PCR, yet TCRdb's version contains in-frame clones alone and is incomplete. The table has fewer than 150,000 clones, 85% to 95% seen once; the top ten hold over 0.15%. The entry originates in a study of graft-versus-host responses after intestinal transplantation. Study information: Multivisceral, liver-intestinal, or isolated intestinal transplants were given to recipients. Induction with anti-thymocyte globulin, then tacrolimus and steroids for roughly 3 years, was given to all recipients.

This CDR3 is 12 amino acids long. CDR1 and CDR2 (germline): SQVTM, ANQGSEA. V lost 7 bases to trimming and J lost 6 bases, with 15 bases between them. Study-wide results and caveats: Across patients carrying graft-donor T cell macrochimerism, allografts held high graft-versus-host to host-versus-graft clonal ratios. Detected in recipient marrow were GvH clones, some of which were first observed in ileum or blood.

The chain recombines TRBV29-1 with TRBJ1-2, with a weak D call TRBD1 (6 bases). The sequencing here drew on unstimulated CD4+ T cells sorted from spleen or lymph node cells, taken before intestinal transplant. This TCR derives from a human donor who received an intestinal transplant. CDR3 DNA: TGCAGCGCCGGACAGCTTGAAGATGGCTACACCTTC. It is translated as CSAGQLEDGYTF.